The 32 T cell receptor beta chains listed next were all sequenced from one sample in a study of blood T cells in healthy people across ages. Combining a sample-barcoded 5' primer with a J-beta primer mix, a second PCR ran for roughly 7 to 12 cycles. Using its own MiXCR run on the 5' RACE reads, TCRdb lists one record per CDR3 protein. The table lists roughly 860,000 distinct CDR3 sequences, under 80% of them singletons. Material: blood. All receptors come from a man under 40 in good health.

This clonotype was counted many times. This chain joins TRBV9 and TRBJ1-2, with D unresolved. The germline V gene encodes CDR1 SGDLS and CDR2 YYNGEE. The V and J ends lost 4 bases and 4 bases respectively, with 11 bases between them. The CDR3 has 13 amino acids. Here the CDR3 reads CASSSDGRYGYTF. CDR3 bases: TGTGCCAGCAGCTCTGACGGCCGCTATGGCTACACCTTC.

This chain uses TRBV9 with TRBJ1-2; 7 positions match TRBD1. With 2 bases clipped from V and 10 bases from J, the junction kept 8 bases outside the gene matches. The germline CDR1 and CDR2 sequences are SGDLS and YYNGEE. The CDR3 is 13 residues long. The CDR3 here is CASSVGTAEAYTF. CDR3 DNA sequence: TGTGCCAGCAGCGTCGGGACAGCAGAGGCCTACACCTTC.

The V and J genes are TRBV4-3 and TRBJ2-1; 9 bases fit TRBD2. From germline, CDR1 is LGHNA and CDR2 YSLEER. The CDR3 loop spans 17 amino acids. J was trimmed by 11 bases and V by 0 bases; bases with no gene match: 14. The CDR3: CASSQDLEAGGPRKQFF. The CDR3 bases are TGCGCCAGCAGCCAAGATTTGGAAGCGGGGGGCCCTCGCAAGCAGTTCTTC.

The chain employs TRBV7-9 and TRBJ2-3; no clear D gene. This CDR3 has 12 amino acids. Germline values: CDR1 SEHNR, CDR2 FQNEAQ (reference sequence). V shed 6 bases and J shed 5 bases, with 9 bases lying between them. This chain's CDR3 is CASSFVEDTQYF. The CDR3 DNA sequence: TGTGCCAGCAGTTTCGTAGAAGATACGCAGTATTTT.

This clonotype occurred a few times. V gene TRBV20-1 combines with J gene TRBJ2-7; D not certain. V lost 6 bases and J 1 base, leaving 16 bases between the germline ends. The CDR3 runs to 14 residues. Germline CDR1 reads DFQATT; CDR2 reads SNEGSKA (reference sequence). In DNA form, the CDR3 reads TGCAGTGCCCCCGCAGGCCGCAATTCCTACGAGCAGTACTTC. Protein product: CSAPAGRNSYEQYF.

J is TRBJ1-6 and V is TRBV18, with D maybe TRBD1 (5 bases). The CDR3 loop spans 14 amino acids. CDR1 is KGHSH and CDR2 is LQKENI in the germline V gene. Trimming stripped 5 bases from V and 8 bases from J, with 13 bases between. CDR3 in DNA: TGTGCCAGCTCAGGCGGGGGTAATTATTCACCCCTCCACTTT. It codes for CASSGGGNYSPLHF. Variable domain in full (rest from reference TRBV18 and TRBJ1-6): NAGVMQNPRHLVRRRGQEARLRCSPMKGHSHVYWYRQLPEEGLKFMVYLQKENIIDESGMPKERFSAEFPKEGPSILRIQQVVRGDSAAYFCASSGGGNYSPLHFGNGTRLTVT.

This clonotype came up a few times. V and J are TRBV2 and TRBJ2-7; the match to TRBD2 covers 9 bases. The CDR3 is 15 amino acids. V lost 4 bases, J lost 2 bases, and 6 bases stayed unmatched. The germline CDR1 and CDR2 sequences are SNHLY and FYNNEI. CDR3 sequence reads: CASSAGLAGTYEQYF. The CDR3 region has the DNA TGTGCCAGCAGTGCTGGGCTAGCGGGGACCTACGAGCAGTACTTC.

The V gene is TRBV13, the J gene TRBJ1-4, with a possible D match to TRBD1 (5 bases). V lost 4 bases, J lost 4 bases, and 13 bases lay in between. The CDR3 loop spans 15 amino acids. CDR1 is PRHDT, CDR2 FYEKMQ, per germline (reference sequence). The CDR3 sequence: CASSSPGDFNEKLFF. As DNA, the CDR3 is TGTGCCAGCAGCTCCCCGGGGGACTTTAATGAAAAACTGTTTTTT.

The CDR3 loop reads CASSPVVGTRDTQYF. The CDR3 DNA is TGTGCCAGCAGCCCCGTGGTGGGGACACGAGATACGCAGTATTTT. J is TRBJ2-3 and V is TRBV7-2; possible D gene TRBD1, 6 bases. The V end lost 5 bases, the J end lost 5 bases, and 17 bases lay between the germline ends. This CDR3 spans 15 amino acids. Germline V gives CDR1 SGHTA, CDR2 FQGNSA.

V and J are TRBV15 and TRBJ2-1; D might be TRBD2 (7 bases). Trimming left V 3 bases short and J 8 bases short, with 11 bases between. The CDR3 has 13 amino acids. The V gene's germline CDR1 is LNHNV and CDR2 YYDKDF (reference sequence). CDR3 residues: CATSSSGGDEQFF. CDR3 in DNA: TGTGCCACCAGCAGCTCGGGGGGCGATGAGCAGTTCTTC.

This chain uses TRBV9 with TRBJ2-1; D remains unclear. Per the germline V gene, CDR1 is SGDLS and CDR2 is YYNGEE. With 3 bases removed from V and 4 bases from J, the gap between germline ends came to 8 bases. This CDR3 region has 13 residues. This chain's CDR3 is CASSDDGYNEQFF. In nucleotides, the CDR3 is TGTGCCAGCAGCGACGACGGATACAATGAGCAGTTCTTC.

CDR3 in amino acids: CASSFHPGNQPQHF. Here the CDR3 DNA reads TGTGCCAGCAGCTTTCATCCGGGTAATCAGCCCCAGCATTTT. The chain links TRBV7-2 to TRBJ1-5; no reliable D call. The germline gives CDR1 SGHTA, CDR2 FQGNSA. The CDR3 covers 14 residues. With 3 bases removed from V and 4 bases from J, the gap between germline ends came to 10 bases.

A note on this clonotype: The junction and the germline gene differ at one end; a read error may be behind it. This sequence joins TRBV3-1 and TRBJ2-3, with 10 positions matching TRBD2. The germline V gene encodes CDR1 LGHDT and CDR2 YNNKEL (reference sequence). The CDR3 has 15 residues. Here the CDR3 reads CAGSPGTSGTDTQYF. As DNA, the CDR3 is TGTGCCGGCAGCCCTGGGACTAGCGGCACAGATACGCAGTATTTT.

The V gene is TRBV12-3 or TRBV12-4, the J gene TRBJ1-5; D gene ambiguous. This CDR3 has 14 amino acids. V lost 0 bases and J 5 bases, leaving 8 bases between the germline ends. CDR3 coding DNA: TGTGCCAGCAGTTTAGCAGGGAGGGATCAGCCCCAGCATTTT. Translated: CASSLAGRDQPQHF.

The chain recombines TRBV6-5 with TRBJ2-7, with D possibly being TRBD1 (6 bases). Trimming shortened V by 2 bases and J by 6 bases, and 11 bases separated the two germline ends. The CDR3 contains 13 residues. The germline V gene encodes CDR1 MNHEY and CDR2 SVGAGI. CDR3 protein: CASSYRDIGEQYF. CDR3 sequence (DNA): TGTGCCAGCAGTTACCGGGACATAGGCGAGCAGTACTTC.

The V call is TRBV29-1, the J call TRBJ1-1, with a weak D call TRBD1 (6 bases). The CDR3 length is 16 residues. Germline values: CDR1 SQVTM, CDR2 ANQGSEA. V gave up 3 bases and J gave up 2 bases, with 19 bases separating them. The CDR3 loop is CSVDPSRGQLNTEAFF. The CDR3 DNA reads TGCAGCGTTGACCCCTCCAGAGGACAGCTTAACACTGAAGCTTTCTTT.

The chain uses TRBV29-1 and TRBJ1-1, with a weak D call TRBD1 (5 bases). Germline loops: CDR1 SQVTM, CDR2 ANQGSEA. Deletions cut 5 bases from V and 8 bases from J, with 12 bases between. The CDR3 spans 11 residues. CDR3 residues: CSVYRQREAFF. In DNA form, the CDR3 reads TGCAGCGTTTACCGACAGCGAGAAGCTTTCTTT. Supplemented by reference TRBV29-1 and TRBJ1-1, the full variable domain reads SAVISQKPSRDICQRGTSLTIQCQVDSQVTMMFWYRQQPGQSLTLIATANQGSEATYESGFVIDKFPISRPNLTFSTLTVSNMSPEDSSIYLCSVYRQREAFFGQGTRLTVV.

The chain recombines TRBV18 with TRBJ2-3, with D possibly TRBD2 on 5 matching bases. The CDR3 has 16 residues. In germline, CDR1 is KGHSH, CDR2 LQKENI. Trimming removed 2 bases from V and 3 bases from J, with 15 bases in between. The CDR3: CASSPSRSLATDTQYF. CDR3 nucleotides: TGTGCCAGCTCACCATCTAGGAGTCTAGCAACAGATACGCAGTATTTT.

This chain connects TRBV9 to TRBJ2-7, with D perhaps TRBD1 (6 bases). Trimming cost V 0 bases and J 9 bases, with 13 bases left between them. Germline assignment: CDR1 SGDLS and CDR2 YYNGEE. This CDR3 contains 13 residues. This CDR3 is CASSVDYREGQYF. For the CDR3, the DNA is TGTGCCAGCAGCGTAGATTACAGGGAAGGGCAGTACTTC.

CDR3 sequence (DNA): TGTGCCAGCAGCTCTAGGGGCGAGGGGAAAGAGCAGTACTTC. It translates to CASSSRGEGKEQYF. The chain is built from TRBV7-2 and TRBJ2-4; D tentatively fits TRBD1 or TRBD2 (5 bases each). CDR3 size: 14 residues. The V end lost 4 bases, the J end lost 13 bases, and 20 bases lay between the germline ends. Germline values: CDR1 SGHTA, CDR2 FQGNSA.

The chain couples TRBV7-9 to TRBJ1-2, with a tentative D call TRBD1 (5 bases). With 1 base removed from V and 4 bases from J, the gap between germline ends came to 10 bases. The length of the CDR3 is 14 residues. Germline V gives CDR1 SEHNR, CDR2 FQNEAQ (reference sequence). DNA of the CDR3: TGTGCCAGCAGCTTAGAAGGGGCTGGCTATGGCTACACCTTC. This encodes CASSLEGAGYGYTF.

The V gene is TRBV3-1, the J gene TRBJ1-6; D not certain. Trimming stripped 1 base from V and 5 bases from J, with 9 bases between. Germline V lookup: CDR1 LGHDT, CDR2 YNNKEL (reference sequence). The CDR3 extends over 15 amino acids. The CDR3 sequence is CASSQVGSHNSPLHF. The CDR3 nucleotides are TGTGCCAGCAGCCAAGTGGGCAGCCATAATTCACCCCTCCACTTT.

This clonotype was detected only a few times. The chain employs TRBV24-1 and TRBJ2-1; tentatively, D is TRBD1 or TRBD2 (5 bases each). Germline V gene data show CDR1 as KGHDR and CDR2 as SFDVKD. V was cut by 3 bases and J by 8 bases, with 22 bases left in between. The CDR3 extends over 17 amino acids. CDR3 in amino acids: CATSDPYRTRLQDEQFF. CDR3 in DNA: TGTGCCACCAGTGATCCTTACAGGACTCGACTACAGGATGAGCAGTTCTTC.

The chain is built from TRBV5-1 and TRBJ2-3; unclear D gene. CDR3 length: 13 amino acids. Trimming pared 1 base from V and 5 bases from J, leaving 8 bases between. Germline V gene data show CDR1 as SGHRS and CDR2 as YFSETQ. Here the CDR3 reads CASSLPGRDTQYF. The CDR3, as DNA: TGCGCCAGCAGCTTGCCGGGCAGAGATACGCAGTATTTT.

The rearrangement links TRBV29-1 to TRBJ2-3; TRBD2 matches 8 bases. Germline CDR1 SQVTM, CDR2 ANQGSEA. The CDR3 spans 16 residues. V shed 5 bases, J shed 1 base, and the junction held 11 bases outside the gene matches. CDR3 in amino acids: CSVLLAGPWGTDTQYF. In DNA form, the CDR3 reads TGCAGCGTTCTGCTAGCGGGTCCCTGGGGCACAGATACGCAGTATTTT.

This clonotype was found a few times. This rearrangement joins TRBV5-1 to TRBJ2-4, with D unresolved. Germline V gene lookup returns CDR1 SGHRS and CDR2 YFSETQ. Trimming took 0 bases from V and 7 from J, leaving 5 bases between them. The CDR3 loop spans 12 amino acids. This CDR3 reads CASSLDQNIQYF. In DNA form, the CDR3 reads TGCGCCAGCAGCTTGGACCAGAACATTCAGTACTTC.

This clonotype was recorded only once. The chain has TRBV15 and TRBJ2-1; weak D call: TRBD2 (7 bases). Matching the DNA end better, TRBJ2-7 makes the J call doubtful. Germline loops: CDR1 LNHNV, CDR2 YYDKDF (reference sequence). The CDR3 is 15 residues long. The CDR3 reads CATSYGGRLRNEQYF. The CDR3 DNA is TGTGCCACCAGCTACGGGGGGCGCCTTCGGAATGAGCAGTACTTC.

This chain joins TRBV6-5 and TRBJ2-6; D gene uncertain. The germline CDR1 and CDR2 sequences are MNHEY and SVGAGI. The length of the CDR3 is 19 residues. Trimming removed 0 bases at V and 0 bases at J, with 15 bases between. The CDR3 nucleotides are TGTGCCAGCAGTTACTCGATTCGGAGCCGTTACTCTGGGGCCAACGTCCTGACTTTC. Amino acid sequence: CASSYSIRSRYSGANVLTF.

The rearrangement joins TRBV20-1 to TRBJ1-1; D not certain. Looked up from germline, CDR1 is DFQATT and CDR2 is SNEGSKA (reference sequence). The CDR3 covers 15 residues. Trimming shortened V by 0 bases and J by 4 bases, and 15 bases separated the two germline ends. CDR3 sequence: CSARDAASRGTEAFF. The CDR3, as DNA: TGCAGTGCTAGAGATGCGGCCTCCCGGGGCACTGAAGCTTTCTTT.

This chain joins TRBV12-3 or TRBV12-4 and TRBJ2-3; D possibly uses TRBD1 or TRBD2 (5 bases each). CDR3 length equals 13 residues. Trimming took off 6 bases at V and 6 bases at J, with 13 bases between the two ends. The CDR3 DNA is TGTGCCAGCAGCAGAGGGGTATGGGATACGCAGTATTTT. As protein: CASSRGVWDTQYF.

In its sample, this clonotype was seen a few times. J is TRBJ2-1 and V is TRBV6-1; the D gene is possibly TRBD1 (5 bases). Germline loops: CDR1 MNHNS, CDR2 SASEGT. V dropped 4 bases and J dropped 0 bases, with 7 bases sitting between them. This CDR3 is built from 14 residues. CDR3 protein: CASSARVSYNEQFF. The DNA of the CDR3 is TGTGCCAGCAGTGCCAGGGTCTCCTACAATGAGCAGTTCTTC.

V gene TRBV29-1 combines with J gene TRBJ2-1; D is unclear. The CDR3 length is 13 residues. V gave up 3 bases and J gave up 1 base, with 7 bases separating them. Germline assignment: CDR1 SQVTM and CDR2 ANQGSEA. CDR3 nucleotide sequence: TGCAGCGTTGAGTATGGGTCCTACAATGAGCAGTTCTTC. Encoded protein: CSVEYGSYNEQFF.